This T cell receptor (beta chain) was profiled in a study of regulatory T cells in long-lasting Graves disease. Both iRepertoire HTBI primers and Arm-PCR of CDR3 regions were used to build the TCR beta libraries. Via MiXCR, TCRdb re-called the multiplex PCR reads, giving one row per CDR3 protein. The table records around 470,000 distinct CDR3 sequences, less than 15% of them present only once. This clonotype was counted many times. The time point denotes: newly diagnosed GD, antithyroid drugs for less than 3 months. From PBMCs, RNA was extracted and then used to make the TCR library. The same sample was also studied in work on T cells in Graves' hyperthyroidism and ophthalmopathy. That report notes: Most thyroid clonotypes expanded above 0.001 appeared in blood too.

Here the sequenced sample was peripheral blood mononuclear cells (PBMCs), taken at new diagnosis, from a patient treated with antithyroid drugs. The receptor comes from a woman between 50 and 59 years old with Graves disease.

CDR3 residues: CASSLAHPYEQYF. In DNA form, the CDR3 reads TGTGCCAGCAGCTTAGCACACCCCTACGAGCAGTACTTC. This chain uses TRBV7-8 with TRBJ2-7; D unresolved. Deletions cut 0 bases from V and 2 bases from J, with 5 bases between. The germline V gene has CDR1 SGHVS and CDR2 FQNEAQ. The CDR3 spans 13 residues.